One sample yielded the 9 T cell receptor beta chains listed below, sequenced in a study of blood T cell repertoires in COVID-19. Assay used: immunoSEQ multiplex PCR; TCRdb lists only in-frame clones, some missing. Among a few hundred thousand clones listed, around 88% were seen once. Material: peripheral blood. Receptors originate from a man older than 75 with acute or convalescent COVID-19.

The chain is built from TRBV29-1 and TRBJ1-2, with D unclear. The V end was cut by 1 base, the J end by 8 bases, with 8 bases between. Germline CDR1 is SQVTM and CDR2 is ANQGSEA. This CDR3 is 11 amino acids long. CDR3 loop: CSVEVGGGYTF. As DNA, the CDR3 is TGCAGCGTTGAAGTCGGCGGAGGCTACACCTTC. Full variable domain (outside the CDR3, taken from reference TRBV29-1 and TRBJ1-2): SAVISQKPSRDICQRGTSLTIQCQVDSQVTMMFWYRQQPGQSLTLIATANQGSEATYESGFVIDKFPISRPNLTFSTLTVSNMSPEDSSIYLCSVEVGGGYTFGSGTRLTVV.

The genes are TRBV4-3 and TRBJ2-2; 9 bases are shared with TRBD2. Losses at the gene ends were 3 bases for V and 5 bases for J; bases not matched to a gene: 1. Germline lookup yields CDR1 LGHNA and CDR2 YSLEER. This CDR3 comprises 14 residues. Here the CDR3 reads CASSHSGRTGELFF. In nucleotides, the CDR3 is TGCGCCAGCAGCCACAGCGGGAGGACCGGGGAGCTGTTTTTT.

This chain links TRBV15 with TRBJ2-3, with TRBD1 identical over 7 bases. CDR1 LNHNV and CDR2 YYDKDF come from the germline V gene (reference sequence). CDR3 length equals 14 residues. The junction had 0 bases not matched to a gene; V was cut back by 3 bases and J by 0 bases. CDR3 region: CATSRTGSTDTQYF. CDR3 nucleotides: TGTGCCACCAGCAGGACAGGGAGCACAGATACGCAGTATTTT.

The chain joins TRBV19 to TRBJ2-3; weak D call: TRBD2 (6 bases). This CDR3 has 15 amino acids. Germline V gene lookup returns CDR1 LNHDA and CDR2 SQIVND (reference sequence). Trimming cost V 3 bases and J 0 bases, with 10 bases left between them. The CDR3 reads CASSMGGTSTDTQYF. CDR3 nucleotide sequence: TGTGCCAGTAGTATGGGGGGAACTAGCACAGATACGCAGTATTTT.

The chain employs TRBV9 and TRBJ1-3; 9 bases are a match to TRBD1. The germline V gene encodes CDR1 SGDLS and CDR2 YYNGEE. This CDR3 contains 18 residues. V was pared by 3 bases and J by 0 bases, with 10 bases of the junction left unmatched. The CDR3 coding sequence is TGTGCCAGCAGCGCCCGGGACAGGGACCCCCGCTCTGGAAACACCATATATTTT. It translates to CASSARDRDPRSGNTIYF.

The chain employs TRBV28 and TRBJ2-7; D may be TRBD2 (6 bases). The germline gives CDR1 MDHEN, CDR2 SYDVKM. V dropped 10 bases and J dropped 9 bases, with 19 bases sitting between them. The length of the CDR3 is 12 residues. CDR3 nucleotide sequence: TGTGCCACCTTAGCGGATTTGGGCTTGCAGTACTTC. This sequence encodes CATLADLGLQYF.

The chain employs TRBV9 and TRBJ2-3, with 7 bases identical to TRBD2. Germline V lookup: CDR1 SGDLS, CDR2 YYNGEE. The CDR3 has 17 amino acids. V was pared by 4 bases and J by 0 bases, with 11 bases of the junction left unmatched. The CDR3 nucleotides read TGTGCCAGCAGCTACGATTCCGGGACTACTAGCACAGATACGCAGTATTTT. As protein: CASSYDSGTTSTDTQYF.

This sequence joins TRBV4-1 and TRBJ2-1; the match to TRBD2 covers 7 bases. Trimming at V came to 2 bases and at J to 6 bases, leaving 10 bases not matched to a gene. The CDR3 is 16 residues long. CDR1 is MGHRA, CDR2 YSYEKL, per germline. The CDR3 here is CASSQPSGAHFNEQFF. Here the CDR3 DNA reads TGCGCCAGCAGCCAACCGAGCGGGGCCCACTTCAATGAGCAGTTCTTC.

This rearrangement joins TRBV19 to TRBJ1-1, with 7 bases aligning to TRBD1. J was trimmed by 2 bases and V by 4 bases; bases with no gene match: 7. This CDR3 has 15 residues. Germline V gives CDR1 LNHDA, CDR2 SQIVND (reference sequence). The CDR3 region is CASSKPGTANTEAFF. For the CDR3, the DNA is TGTGCCAGTAGTAAGCCCGGGACAGCAAACACTGAAGCTTTCTTT. The entire variable domain, with the rest obtained from reference TRBV19 and TRBJ1-1, is as follows: DGGITQSPKYLFRKEGQNVTLSCEQNLNHDAMYWYRQDPGQGLRLIYYSQIVNDFQKGDIAEGYSVSREKKESFPLTVTSAQKNPTAFYLCASSKPGTANTEAFFGQGTRLTVV.